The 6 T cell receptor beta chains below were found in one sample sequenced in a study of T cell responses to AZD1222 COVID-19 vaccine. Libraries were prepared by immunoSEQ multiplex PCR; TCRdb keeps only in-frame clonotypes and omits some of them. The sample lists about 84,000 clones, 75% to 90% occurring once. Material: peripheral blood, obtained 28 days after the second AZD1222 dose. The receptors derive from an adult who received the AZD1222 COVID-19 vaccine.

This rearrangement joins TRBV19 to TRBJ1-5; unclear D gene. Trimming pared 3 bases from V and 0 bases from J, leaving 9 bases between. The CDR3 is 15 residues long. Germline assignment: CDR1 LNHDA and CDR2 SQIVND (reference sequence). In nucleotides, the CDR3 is TGTGCCAGTAGTATGGCCCCAGCTAGCAATCAGCCCCAGCATTTT. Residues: CASSMAPASNQPQHF.

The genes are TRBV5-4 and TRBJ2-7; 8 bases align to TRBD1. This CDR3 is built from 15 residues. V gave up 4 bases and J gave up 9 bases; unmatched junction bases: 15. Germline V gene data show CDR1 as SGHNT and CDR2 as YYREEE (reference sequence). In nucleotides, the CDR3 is TGTGCCAGCAGCCCCTCCGGGACAGGTTCATTTTCGCAGTACTTC. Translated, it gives CASSPSGTGSFSQYF.

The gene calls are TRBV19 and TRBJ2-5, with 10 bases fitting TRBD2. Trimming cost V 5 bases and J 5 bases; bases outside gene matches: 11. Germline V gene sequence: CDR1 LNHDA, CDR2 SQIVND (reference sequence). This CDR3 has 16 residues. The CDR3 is CASSPSLAGGGETQYF. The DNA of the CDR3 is TGTGCCAGTAGTCCGTCCTTAGCGGGGGGCGGGGAGACCCAGTACTTC.

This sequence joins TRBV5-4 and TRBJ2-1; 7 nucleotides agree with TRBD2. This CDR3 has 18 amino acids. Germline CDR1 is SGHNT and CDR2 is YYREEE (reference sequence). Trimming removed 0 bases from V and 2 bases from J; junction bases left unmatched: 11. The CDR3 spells CASSLGTSGRATYNEQFF. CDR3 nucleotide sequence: TGTGCCAGCAGCTTGGGCACAAGTGGGAGGGCCACCTACAATGAGCAGTTCTTC.

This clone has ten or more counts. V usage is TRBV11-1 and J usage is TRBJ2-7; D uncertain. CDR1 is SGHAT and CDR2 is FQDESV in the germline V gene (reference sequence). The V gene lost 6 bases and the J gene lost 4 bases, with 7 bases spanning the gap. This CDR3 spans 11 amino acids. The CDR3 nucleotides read TGTGCCAGCAGTTACACATACGAGCAGTACTTC. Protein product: CASSYTYEQYF. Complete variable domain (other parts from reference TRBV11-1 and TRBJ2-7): EAEVAQSPRYKITEKSQAVAFWCDPISGHATLYWYRQILGQGPELLVQFQDESVVDDSQLPKDRFSAERLKGVDSTLKIQPAELGDSAMYLCASSYTYEQYFGPGTRLTVT.

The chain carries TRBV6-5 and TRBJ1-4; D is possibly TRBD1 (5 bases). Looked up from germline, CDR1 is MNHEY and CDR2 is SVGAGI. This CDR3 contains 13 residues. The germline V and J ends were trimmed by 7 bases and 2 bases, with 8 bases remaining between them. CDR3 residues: CASTGGTNEKLFF. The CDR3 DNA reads TGTGCCAGCACGGGGGGGACTAATGAAAAACTGTTTTTT.